The 15 T cell receptor beta chains below were found in one sample sequenced in a study of T cells in Graves' hyperthyroidism and ophthalmopathy. RNA transcripts gave rise to amplified TCR beta CDR3 regions. The TCR CDR3 first-round RT-PCR relied on the HTBI primer set. TCRdb reprocessed the multiplex PCR reads via MiXCR and lists one record per CDR3 protein. The sample lists about 740,000 distinct CDR3 sequences; 12% to 15% were seen once. Sequencing used blood. The receptor set was obtained from a woman aged 18-30 years with Graves' hyperthyroidism.

The chain has TRBV18 and TRBJ2-2; the D is unclear. There are 17 residues in the CDR3. Between the trimmed V and J ends, which lost 1 base and 0 bases, there was a span of 12 bases. Germline V gene sequence: CDR1 KGHSH, CDR2 LQKENI. In DNA, the CDR3 is TGTGCCAGCTCACCACAGAGGACGGTGACGAACACCGGGGAGCTGTTTTTT. It encodes CASSPQRTVTNTGELFF.

This chain uses TRBV7-9 with TRBJ2-1, with D maybe TRBD1 (7 bases). Trimming stripped 8 bases from V and 8 bases from J, with 16 bases between. The CDR3 consists of 13 residues. Germline CDR1 SEHNR, CDR2 FQNEAQ (reference sequence). This CDR3 reads CASVDREVDEQFF. In DNA, the CDR3 is TGTGCCAGCGTCGACAGGGAGGTGGATGAGCAGTTCTTC.

This clonotype was counted at least ten times. The chain recombines TRBV14 with TRBJ2-3, with TRBD2 matching 8 bases. The V gene's germline CDR1 is SGHDN and CDR2 FVKESK. CDR3 length equals 21 residues. Unmatched junction bases numbered 17, after V lost 0 bases and J lost 0 bases. The CDR3 spells CASSQDPALADTIYSTDTQYF. The CDR3 DNA follows: TGTGCCAGCAGCCAAGACCCCGCACTAGCGGACACGATATATAGCACAGATACGCAGTATTTT.

This clonotype was observed a few times. The chain has TRBV24-1 and TRBJ2-5, with 7 bases aligning to TRBD1. The V and J ends lost 3 bases and 3 bases, in that order; junction bases with no gene match: 9. Germline CDR1 KGHDR, CDR2 SFDVKD. This CDR3 has 16 amino acids. The CDR3 loop reads CATSDPPTGMEETQYF. CDR3 in DNA: TGTGCCACCAGTGATCCGCCGACAGGGATGGAAGAGACCCAGTACTTC.

This clonotype was recorded many times. The rearrangement joins TRBV18 to TRBJ1-1, with TRBD1 identical over 7 bases. CDR1 is KGHSH and CDR2 is LQKENI in the germline V gene. The CDR3 runs to 15 residues. J lost 3 bases, V lost 4 bases, and 8 bases had no gene match. The DNA of the CDR3 is TGTGCCAGCTCACTTAACAGGGGAGGAGACACTGAAGCTTTCTTT. Translated, it gives CASSLNRGGDTEAFF.

This chain links TRBV19 with TRBJ2-4; possible D gene TRBD1, 6 bases. V lost 6 bases to trimming and J lost 2 bases, with 14 bases between them. Per germline, CDR1 LNHDA and CDR2 SQIVND (reference sequence). The CDR3 loop spans 15 amino acids. CDR3 in DNA: TGTGCCAGTAGCCAGGACAGCCTTACCAAAAACATTCAGTACTTC. It encodes CASSQDSLTKNIQYF.

This chain connects TRBV12-3 or TRBV12-4 to TRBJ1-2, with D possibly matching TRBD1 (6 bases). There are 16 residues in the CDR3. The V end lost 0 bases, the J end lost 1 base, and 12 bases lay between the germline ends. DNA for the CDR3: TGTGCCAGCAGTTTAGCTGTTGACAGGATTAACTATGGCTACACCTTC. Its translation: CASSLAVDRINYGYTF.

The V gene is TRBV7-9, the J gene TRBJ2-7; possibly TRBD2 for D (6 bases). This CDR3 is 16 amino acids long. Germline assignment: CDR1 SEHNR and CDR2 FQNEAQ (reference sequence). V was shortened by 0 bases and J by 3 bases, with 15 bases between the two germline ends. The CDR3 nucleotides read TGTGCCAGCAGCTTAGCACCCGGGACTTCCCACTACGAGCAGTACTTC. Protein: CASSLAPGTSHYEQYF.

This chain joins TRBV19 and TRBJ1-3, with a tentative D call TRBD1 (5 bases). The germline CDR1 and CDR2 sequences are LNHDA and SQIVND (reference sequence). CDR3 length equals 15 residues. V shed 1 base and J shed 0 bases, with 7 bases lying between them. The CDR3: CASSIGGGSGNTIYF. The CDR3, as DNA: TGTGCCAGTAGTATAGGGGGGGGCTCTGGAAACACCATATATTTT.

The chain recombines TRBV12-3 or TRBV12-4 with TRBJ2-3, with TRBD2 matching over 11 bases. This CDR3 spans 21 amino acids. Losses at the gene ends were 5 bases for V and 6 bases for J; bases not matched to a gene: 25. The CDR3 loop is CASSPPPGQWPGASGGDTQYF. Written as DNA, the CDR3 is TGTGCCAGCAGTCCCCCTCCGGGACAGTGGCCCGGGGCTAGCGGGGGGGATACGCAGTATTTT.

This clonotype showed up just a few times. The chain has TRBV14 and TRBJ2-7; possibly TRBD1 for D (5 bases). V was pared by 3 bases and J by 0 bases, with 15 bases between. The CDR3 has 16 residues. Germline lookup yields CDR1 SGHDN and CDR2 FVKESK. This chain's CDR3 is CASSQTIWGDSYEQYF. CDR3 nucleotides: TGTGCCAGCAGCCAGACGATATGGGGCGACTCCTACGAGCAGTACTTC. The full variable domain, rest sourced from reference TRBV14 and TRBJ2-7, is EAGVTQFPSHSVIEKGQTVTLRCDPISGHDNLYWYRRVMGKEIKFLLHFVKESKQDESGMPNNRFLAERTGGTYSTLKVQPAELEDSGVYFCASSQTIWGDSYEQYFGPGTRLTVT.

In this sample, this clonotype turned up many times. The V call is TRBV28, the J call TRBJ1-5; tentatively, D is TRBD1 (6 bases). The germline gives CDR1 MDHEN, CDR2 SYDVKM. The CDR3 runs to 15 residues. V lost 5 bases to trimming and J lost 7 bases, with 18 bases between them. The CDR3 sequence is CASSLTGGGDQPQHF. The CDR3 region has the DNA TGTGCCAGCAGTCTAACCGGCGGGGGCGACCAGCCCCAGCATTTT.

CDR3 DNA: TGTGCCAGCAGCGAGGGGGCTAGCGGGTCTAGCACAGATACGCAGTATTTT. This translates into CASSEGASGSSTDTQYF. The V gene is TRBV13, the J gene TRBJ2-3; D is possibly TRBD2 (8 bases). Germline CDR1 reads PRHDT; CDR2 reads FYEKMQ (reference sequence). This CDR3 contains 17 residues. The V end lost 5 bases, the J end lost 0 bases, and 18 bases lay between the germline ends.

The chain joins TRBV6-1 to TRBJ1-1; TRBD1 matches at 7 bases. With V trimmed by 2 bases and J by 5 bases, 5 bases remained unmatched. CDR3 length: 14 residues. Germline CDR1 MNHNS, CDR2 SASEGT. The CDR3 DNA is TGTGCCAGCAGTGAACGACAGGGTAGGACTGAAGCTTTCTTT. Its protein is CASSERQGRTEAFF.

This clonotype was picked up many times. CDR3 sequence reads: CASSLLAGAFNEQYF. CDR3 bases: TGTGCCAGCAGTTTATTAGCGGGAGCGTTCAACGAGCAGTACTTC. The rearrangement joins TRBV12-3 or TRBV12-4 to TRBJ2-7, with TRBD2 matching over 9 bases. After removal of 2 bases from V and 5 bases from J, the junction contained 7 bases not matched to a gene. The CDR3 length is 15 residues.